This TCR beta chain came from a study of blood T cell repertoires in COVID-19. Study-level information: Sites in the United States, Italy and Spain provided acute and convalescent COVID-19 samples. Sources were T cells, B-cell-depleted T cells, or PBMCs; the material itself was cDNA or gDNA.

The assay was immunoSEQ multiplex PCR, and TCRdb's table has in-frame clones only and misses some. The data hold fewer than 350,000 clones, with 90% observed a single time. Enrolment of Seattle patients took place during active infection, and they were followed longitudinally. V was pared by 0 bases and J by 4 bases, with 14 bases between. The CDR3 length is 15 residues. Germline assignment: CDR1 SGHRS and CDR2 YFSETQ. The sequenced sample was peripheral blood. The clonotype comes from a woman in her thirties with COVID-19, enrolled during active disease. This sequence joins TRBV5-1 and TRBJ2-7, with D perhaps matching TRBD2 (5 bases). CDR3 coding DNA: TGCGCCAGCAGCTTGGGAAGGGAGTCTTTGTACGAGCAGTACTTC. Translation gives CASSLGRESLYEQYF.